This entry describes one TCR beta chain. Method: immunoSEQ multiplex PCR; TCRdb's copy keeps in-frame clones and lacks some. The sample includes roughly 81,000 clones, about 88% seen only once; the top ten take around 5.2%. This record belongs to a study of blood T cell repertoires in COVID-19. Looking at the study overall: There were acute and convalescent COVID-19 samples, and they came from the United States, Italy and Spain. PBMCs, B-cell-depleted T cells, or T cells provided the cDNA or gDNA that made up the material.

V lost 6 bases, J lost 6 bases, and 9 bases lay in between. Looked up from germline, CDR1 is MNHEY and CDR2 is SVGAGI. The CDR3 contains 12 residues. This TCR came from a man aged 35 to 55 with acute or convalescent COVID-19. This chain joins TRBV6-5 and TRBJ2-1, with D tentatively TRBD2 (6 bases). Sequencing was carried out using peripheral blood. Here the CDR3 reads CASRGLLNEQFF. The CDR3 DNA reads TGTGCCAGCAGGGGACTGCTCAATGAGCAGTTCTTC.